The 32 T cell receptor beta chains listed next were all sequenced from one sample in a study of cytomegalovirus exposure and HLA in healthy donors. 60 Vbeta and 13 Jbeta primers were used in PCR. Produced via immunoSEQ multiplex PCR; TCRdb's table is partial and in-frame only. The sample consists of roughly 170,000 clones, approximately 72% of them appearing once. Sequenced: PBMCs. The receptors derive from a female donor in good health and CMV-seronegative.

This sequence joins TRBV4-2 and TRBJ2-5, with TRBD2 identical over 15 bases. The CDR3 runs 18 residues. Germline CDR1 LGHNA, CDR2 YNFKEQ. V lost 0 bases, J lost 7 bases, and 9 bases stayed unmatched. The CDR3 DNA follows: TGTGCCAGCAGCCAAGATCTGGGACTAGCGGGGGGCCGGGGGACCCAGTACTTC. This codes for CASSQDLGLAGGRGTQYF.

The chain is built from TRBV6-5 and TRBJ1-2; D is undetermined. V gave up 6 bases and J gave up 8 bases, with 16 bases separating them. Germline values: CDR1 MNHEY, CDR2 SVGAGI. The CDR3 has 13 amino acids. The CDR3 DNA is TGTGCCAGCAGCTGGTCGTCCGCGGGCGGCTACACCTTC. Residues: CASSWSSAGGYTF.

The V and J genes are TRBV27 and TRBJ2-5; 8 nucleotides align to TRBD1. The J segment lost 4 bases and the V segment lost 3 bases, leaving 10 bases of the junction unmatched. Per germline, CDR1 MNHEY and CDR2 SMNVEV (reference sequence). This CDR3 comprises 16 residues. CDR3 coding DNA: TGTGCCAGCAGTTTTTCCGGGACAGGTGGGCGAGAGACCCAGTACTTC. Translated: CASSFSGTGGRETQYF.

The rearrangement joins TRBV19 to TRBJ1-1, with no clear D. The ends were cut back, 3 bases at V and 1 base at J, with 18 bases in the middle. Germline CDR1 and CDR2: LNHDA and SQIVND (reference sequence). CDR3 length: 17 residues. In DNA, the CDR3 is TGTGCCAGTAGTATCCCCCGACTGATAACTCCGAACACTGAAGCTTTCTTT. Amino acids: CASSIPRLITPNTEAFF.

The chain recombines TRBV30 with TRBJ2-2; D is unresolved. The germline CDR1 and CDR2 sequences are GTSNPN and SVGIG (reference sequence). The CDR3 spans 13 residues. The V end lost 2 bases, the J end lost 7 bases, and 11 bases lay between the germline ends. The CDR3 loop reads CAWSRLPHGELFF. CDR3 sequence (DNA): TGTGCCTGGAGTAGACTGCCCCACGGGGAGCTGTTTTTT. Based on the CDR3 plus reference TRBV30 and TRBJ2-2, the full variable domain is SQTIHQWPATLVQPVGSPLSLECTVEGTSNPNLYWYRQAAGRGLQLLFYSVGIGQISSEVPQNLSASRPQDRQFILSSKKLLLSDSGFYLCAWSRLPHGELFFGEGSRLTVL.

The J gene is TRBJ1-2, the V gene TRBV28, with 9 bases identical to TRBD1. The CDR3 is 13 residues long. Germline V CDR1 and CDR2: MDHEN, SYDVKM. The J segment lost 6 bases and the V segment lost 6 bases, leaving 5 bases of the junction unmatched. CDR3 residues: CASRGDRANGYTF. DNA for the CDR3: TGTGCCAGCAGAGGGGACAGGGCGAATGGCTACACCTTC.

This clone was detected only once. The chain links TRBV30 to TRBJ1-2; TRBD1 matches at 7 bases. J lost 8 bases, V lost 3 bases, and 15 bases had no gene match. Germline CDR1 reads GTSNPN; CDR2 reads SVGIG (reference sequence). The CDR3 is 15 amino acids. CDR3 protein: CAWRPGQIITLGYTF. DNA of the CDR3: TGTGCCTGGAGGCCGGGACAGATTATAACTTTGGGCTACACCTTC.

The chain uses TRBV4-2 and TRBJ2-4, with 8 bases that match TRBD2. Trimming at V came to 1 base and at J to 7 bases, leaving 12 bases not matched to a gene. The CDR3 consists of 17 residues. CDR1 is LGHNA, CDR2 YNFKEQ, per germline. This chain's CDR3 is CASSQVPIGGGVNIQYF. The CDR3 DNA is TGTGCCAGCAGCCAAGTTCCCATCGGGGGGGGCGTTAACATTCAGTACTTC.

The chain joins TRBV12-5 to TRBJ2-5, with TRBD2 identical over 8 bases. The CDR3 contains 12 residues. The V gene end was trimmed by 9 bases and the J gene end by 4 bases; junction bases not matched to a gene: 4. Germline assignment: CDR1 LGHNT and CDR2 FRNRAP. CDR3 sequence reads: CASRGGGETQYF. CDR3 coding DNA: TGTGCTAGCCGGGGGGGAGGAGAGACCCAGTACTTC.

This rearrangement joins TRBV29-1 to TRBJ1-2; D is undetermined. This CDR3 is 11 amino acids long. Germline V gene data show CDR1 as SQVTM and CDR2 as ANQGSEA. Trimming stripped 6 bases from V and 7 bases from J, with 12 bases between. In DNA, the CDR3 is TGCAGCGTCAACGGGAACGGTGGCTACACCTTC. Its protein is CSVNGNGGYTF. Looking up the rest from reference TRBV29-1 and TRBJ1-2 gives the full variable domain: SAVISQKPSRDICQRGTSLTIQCQVDSQVTMMFWYRQQPGQSLTLIATANQGSEATYESGFVIDKFPISRPNLTFSTLTVSNMSPEDSSIYLCSVNGNGGYTFGSGTRLTVV.

This chain uses TRBV6-5 with TRBJ1-3; a weak D match, TRBD1 (5 bases). V was shortened by 8 bases and J by 0 bases, with 14 bases between the two germline ends. The V gene's germline CDR1 is MNHEY and CDR2 SVGAGI. This CDR3 has 15 residues. As DNA, the CDR3 is TGTGCCAGCTCCCCGGGGGGACCCTCTGGAAACACCATATATTTT. Protein: CASSPGGPSGNTIYF.

This clone was seen a handful of times. The V call is TRBV29-1, the J call TRBJ2-6, with D perhaps matching TRBD1 (6 bases). V lost 6 bases and J 2 bases, leaving 14 bases between the germline ends. CDR1 and CDR2 from the germline V gene are SQVTM and ANQGSEA. The CDR3 spans 15 residues. The CDR3 nucleotides are TGCAGCGTCCTCTCCCGACAGGCTGGGGCCAACGTCCTGACTTTC. Amino acids: CSVLSRQAGANVLTF.

DNA for the CDR3: TGTGCCAGCAGCTTTTCCCCCTGGCATGAGCAGTTCTTC. Translation: CASSFSPWHEQFF. V and J are TRBV9 and TRBJ2-1; D is uncertain. This CDR3 has 13 amino acids. V shed 4 bases and J shed 8 bases, with 13 bases lying between them. CDR1 is SGDLS, CDR2 YYNGEE, per germline.

This chain joins TRBV7-9 and TRBJ1-2, with D possibly TRBD1 on 5 matching bases. V shed 5 bases and J shed 4 bases, with 17 bases lying between them. CDR1 is SEHNR and CDR2 is FQNEAQ in the germline V gene (reference sequence). CDR3 length equals 15 residues. CDR3 loop: CASSPLGGGTYGYTF. CDR3 sequence (DNA): TGTGCCAGCAGCCCCCTCGGGGGAGGGACCTATGGCTACACCTTC.

V and J are TRBV5-5 and TRBJ2-5; 8 nucleotides align to TRBD2. CDR1 SGHKS and CDR2 YYEKEE come from the germline V gene (reference sequence). CDR3 length equals 16 residues. Unmatched junction bases numbered 9, after V lost 0 bases and J lost 5 bases. DNA of the CDR3: TGTGCCAGCAGCTTGGGTTTGAGCGGGGGCGGTGAGACCCAGTACTTC. It yields the protein CASSLGLSGGGETQYF.

About this clone itself: Sequence at one end of the junction differs from germline and may be a read error. The chain recombines TRBV7-6 with TRBJ1-6; D is uncertain. The CDR3 is 12 residues long. Germline loops: CDR1 SGHVS, CDR2 FNYEAQ. CDR3 amino acids: CASSPGNSPLHF. The CDR3 DNA follows: TGTGCCAGCAGCCCCGGTAATTCGCCCCTCCACTTT.

V is TRBV30 and J is TRBJ1-3; D remains ambiguous. V dropped 0 bases and J dropped 5 bases, with 8 bases sitting between them. The CDR3 is 13 amino acids. Germline-derived CDR1 and CDR2 are GTSNPN and SVGIG (reference sequence). The CDR3 DNA sequence: TGTGCCTGGAGTGTAAGAAGCCGAAACACCATATATTTT. Its translation is CAWSVRSRNTIYF.

The gene calls are TRBV10-3 and TRBJ1-2; perhaps TRBD1 as D (6 bases). The germline V and J ends were trimmed by 8 bases and 7 bases, with 11 bases remaining between them. Germline CDR1 ENHRY, CDR2 SYGVKD. This CDR3 comprises 11 residues. The CDR3 bases are TGTGCCATCGGGGGGGCCGGTGGCTACACCTTC. Its protein product is CAIGGAGGYTF.

V and J are TRBV7-8 and TRBJ2-7; 9 bases are shared with TRBD2. Germline V gene lookup returns CDR1 SGHVS and CDR2 FQNEAQ. The CDR3 runs to 16 residues. Losses at the gene ends were 2 bases for V and 2 bases for J; bases not matched to a gene: 7. The CDR3 loop reads CASSLLRASGTYEQYF. As DNA, the CDR3 is TGTGCCAGCAGCTTATTGAGGGCTAGCGGGACCTACGAGCAGTACTTC.

The gene calls are TRBV6-1 and TRBJ2-7, with a possible D match to TRBD2 (7 bases). The V and J ends lost 5 bases and 7 bases respectively, with 18 bases between them. The CDR3 contains 14 residues. Germline assignment: CDR1 MNHNS and CDR2 SASEGT. CDR3: CASSPEGGTGEQYF. CDR3 nucleotides: TGTGCCAGCAGTCCCGAGGGGGGGACTGGGGAGCAGTACTTC.

The rearrangement joins TRBV7-9 to TRBJ1-2, with unresolved D. This CDR3 contains 15 residues. The germline V gene encodes CDR1 SEHNR and CDR2 FQNEAQ (reference sequence). Deletions cut 3 bases from V and 2 bases from J, with 13 bases between. The CDR3 bases are TGTGCCAGCAGCTTCGAAAGGCGCGGCAACTATGGCTACACCTTC. Its translation is CASSFERRGNYGYTF.

The J gene is TRBJ2-2, the V gene TRBV7-8, with 9 bases matching TRBD1. This CDR3 region has 18 residues. The ends lost 5 bases at V and 5 bases at J; junction bases unmatched: 15. Germline V gene lookup returns CDR1 SGHVS and CDR2 FQNEAQ. The CDR3 nucleotides are TGTGCCAGCAGCCTGACCGGAACCCGGGACAGGGTAACCGGGGAGCTGTTTTTT. Translating gives CASSLTGTRDRVTGELFF.

The chain carries TRBV11-2 and TRBJ1-4, with D possibly being TRBD1 (5 bases). Per the germline V gene, CDR1 is SGHAT and CDR2 is FQNNGV. CDR3 size: 13 residues. V was clipped by 2 bases and J by 9 bases, with 10 bases between them. This CDR3 is CASSLSGEQKLFF. The DNA of the CDR3 is TGTGCCAGCAGCTTATCGGGGGAGCAAAAACTGTTTTTT.

The gene calls are TRBV4-1 and TRBJ2-1; 9 bases fit TRBD1. The length of the CDR3 is 15 residues. Germline V gene lookup returns CDR1 MGHRA and CDR2 YSYEKL. V was pared by 1 base and J by 8 bases, with 6 bases of the junction left unmatched. The CDR3 sequence is CASSQVEQGAYEQFF. The CDR3, as DNA: TGCGCCAGCAGCCAAGTCGAACAGGGGGCTTATGAGCAGTTCTTC.

The V gene is TRBV6-5, the J gene TRBJ1-5, with D uncertain. CDR3 length equals 14 residues. V lost 10 bases and J lost 0, with 13 bases in between. Germline CDR1 and CDR2: MNHEY and SVGAGI. The CDR3: CATQSGYSNQPQHF. As DNA, the CDR3 is TGTGCCACTCAGTCAGGTTATAGCAATCAGCCCCAGCATTTT.

The rearrangement joins TRBV7-9 to TRBJ1-1, with 7 positions matching TRBD1. Trimming took 1 base from V and 5 from J; bases not matched to a gene: 7. The CDR3 spans 15 residues. The germline CDR1 and CDR2 sequences are SEHNR and FQNEAQ (reference sequence). CDR3 loop: CASSLGGQQLTEAFF. CDR3 bases: TGTGCCAGCAGCTTAGGGGGACAGCAGCTAACTGAAGCTTTCTTT.

The genes are TRBV7-9 and TRBJ1-4; possibly TRBD1 for D (6 bases). This CDR3 region has 16 residues. With 0 bases removed from V and 2 bases from J, the gap between germline ends came to 10 bases. CDR1 and CDR2 from the germline V gene are SEHNR and FQNEAQ (reference sequence). CDR3 sequence reads: CASSLALQGTNEKLFF. DNA for the CDR3: TGTGCCAGCAGCTTAGCGCTCCAGGGGACTAATGAAAAACTGTTTTTT.

The V and J genes are TRBV2 and TRBJ1-5; D is perhaps TRBD1 (6 bases). V lost 3 bases to trimming and J lost 0 bases, with 12 bases between them. The CDR3 is 16 amino acids. Germline CDR1 and CDR2: SNHLY and FYNNEI. The CDR3 nucleotides are TGTGCCAGCAGTGACCGACAGGCTGATAGCAATCAGCCCCAGCATTTT. Translation: CASSDRQADSNQPQHF.

CDR3 region: CASGQLYGYTF. CDR3 bases: TGTGCCAGCGGACAGCTGTATGGCTACACCTTC. This chain uses TRBV6-5 with TRBJ1-2; weak D call: TRBD1 (6 bases). Germline assignment: CDR1 MNHEY and CDR2 SVGAGI. The V and J ends lost 8 bases and 5 bases respectively, with 9 bases between them. This CDR3 is 11 amino acids long.

The count of this clone is one. This rearrangement joins TRBV23-1 to TRBJ1-2, with 8 bases lining up with TRBD1. TRBV23-1 is known as an ORF, though its function is uncertain. Losses at the gene ends were 0 bases for V and 6 bases for J; bases not matched to a gene: 9. The CDR3 consists of 16 residues. The CDR3 sequence: CASSQSQDRVLDGYTF. The CDR3 region has the DNA TGCGCCAGCAGTCAATCCCAGGACAGGGTGTTGGATGGCTACACCTTC.

V and J are TRBV4-1 and TRBJ2-2; 7 bases match TRBD2. Per the germline V gene, CDR1 is MGHRA and CDR2 is YSYEKL. CDR3 length: 18 amino acids. After removal of 0 bases from V and 3 bases from J, the junction contained 10 bases not matched to a gene. The CDR3 here is CASSQEEGGGGYTGELFF. DNA for the CDR3: TGCGCCAGCAGCCAAGAGGAGGGCGGCGGGGGATACACCGGGGAGCTGTTTTTT.

CDR3 amino acids: CASSRTRQGNGYTF. CDR3 nucleotides: TGTGCCAGCAGCCGCACACGACAGGGTAATGGCTACACCTTC. This sequence joins TRBV11-2 and TRBJ1-2, with 7 bases fitting TRBD1. CDR3 size: 14 residues. From germline, CDR1 is SGHAT and CDR2 FQNNGV. The trim removed 5 bases at V and 6 bases at J, leaving 9 bases unmatched.